These 31 T cell receptor beta chains were sequenced from one sample in a study of metastatic and nonmetastatic thyroid tumors. Thyroid surgery had not been preceded by any treatment in any patient. Via MiXCR, TCRdb re-called the PCR reads. The sample shows approximately 25,000 clones, around 26% of them seen only once. Sequenced input: blood. The receptors derive from a male donor with papillary thyroid cancer or a benign thyroid nodule (not recorded which). Some clones in this sample may be carry-over from other donors' samples.

This clone was seen once. The V and J genes are TRBV13 and TRBJ2-3, with 11 positions matching TRBD2. CDR3 length: 20 amino acids. V was clipped by 5 bases and J by 2 bases; unmatched bases: 18. The germline V gene has CDR1 PRHDT and CDR2 FYEKMQ (reference sequence). In nucleotides, the CDR3 is TGTGCCAGCAGCCCCCGTTTTGATAGTAGCGGGGGGGCCCTCACAGATACGCAGTATTTT. This gives the protein CASSPRFDSSGGALTDTQYF.

This chain links TRBV5-6 with TRBJ2-3, with D tentatively TRBD2 (5 bases). The CDR3 loop spans 16 amino acids. The germline CDR1 and CDR2 sequences are SGHDT and YYEEEE. The germline V and J ends were trimmed by 4 bases and 1 base, with 16 bases remaining between them. CDR3: CASSPRSGLRTDTQYF. Written as DNA, the CDR3 is TGTGCCAGCAGCCCTAGGAGCGGTCTTCGCACAGATACGCAGTATTTT.

This clone was seen at least ten times. V and J are TRBV7-8 and TRBJ2-3; 8 bases agree with TRBD2. Germline V lookup: CDR1 SGHVS, CDR2 FQNEAQ. The CDR3 sequence is 17 residues long. J gave up 4 bases and V 5 bases, and 14 bases lay outside the gene matches. The CDR3 DNA is TGTGCCAGCAGCCCCTATATTGCGCGGGGGGCGGCAGATACGCAGTATTTT. Protein: CASSPYIARGAADTQYF.

Points on this clone: The conserved final phenylalanine or tryptophan is absent from the CDR3, which likely points to a read error. The V call is TRBV24-1, the J call TRBJ2-1; D gene uncertain. The CDR3 has 11 residues. Germline V gene sequence: CDR1 KGHDR, CDR2 SFDVKD. The germline V and J ends were trimmed by 6 bases and 12 bases, with 11 bases remaining between them. The DNA of the CDR3 is TGTGCCACCAGTCTTCGCGATGTGCAGTTCGTC. It is translated as CATSLRDVQFV.

By share, this clone counts as medium-sized. J is TRBJ2-1 and V is TRBV19; the D gene is possibly TRBD2 (6 bases). This CDR3 region has 14 residues. Germline V gene data show CDR1 as LNHDA and CDR2 as SQIVND (reference sequence). V was pared by 3 bases and J by 1 base, with 7 bases between. The CDR3 nucleotides read TGTGCCAGTAGTATTGGGGGGTCCTACAATGAGCAGTTCTTC. Translated: CASSIGGSYNEQFF.

This clone has more than one count but fewer than ten. The rearrangement uses TRBV6-1 and TRBJ2-7; TRBD1 is a possible D gene (5 bases). The germline gives CDR1 MNHNS, CDR2 SASEGT. The CDR3 has 14 amino acids. With 6 bases removed from V and 4 bases from J, the gap between germline ends came to 16 bases. The CDR3 protein is CASRTVSDPYEQYF. CDR3 in DNA: TGTGCCAGCAGGACAGTGTCCGACCCATACGAGCAGTACTTC.

This clone is termed medium-sized. This chain connects TRBV12-3 or TRBV12-4 to TRBJ2-7, with 9 bases that match TRBD2. Trimming took 5 bases from V and 3 from J; bases not matched to a gene: 11. This CDR3 region has 16 residues. This CDR3 is CASSHSGGRAYYEQYF. CDR3 DNA: TGTGCCAGCAGTCATAGCGGCGGGAGGGCCTACTACGAGCAGTACTTC.

This clone showed up many times. The chain recombines TRBV27 with TRBJ2-1; 7 bases line up with TRBD2. Losses at the gene ends were 3 bases for V and 8 bases for J; bases not matched to a gene: 7. From germline, CDR1 is MNHEY and CDR2 SMNVEV (reference sequence). This CDR3 has 14 amino acids. The chain's CDR3 is CASSLRGSKDEQFF. The CDR3 nucleotides read TGTGCCAGCAGTTTGCGCGGGAGTAAGGATGAGCAGTTCTTC.

The chain is built from TRBV3-1 and TRBJ1-3; TRBD1 might be the D (5 bases). This CDR3 has 11 residues. Between the trimmed V and J ends, which lost 3 bases and 15 bases, there was a span of 12 bases. Germline V lookup: CDR1 LGHDT, CDR2 YNNKEL (reference sequence). The CDR3 DNA sequence: TGTGCCAGCAGCCAGACAGCGTCTAAATATTTT. Translation: CASSQTASKYF.

As concerns this clone: At one end, the junction sequence differs from germline, possibly due to a read error. The chain couples TRBV7-3 to TRBJ2-6; 9 positions match TRBD2. The CDR3 is made up of 15 amino acids. The germline CDR1 and CDR2 sequences are SGHTA and FQGTGA. CDR3 loop: CASSLTGGRAYVLTF. CDR3 DNA sequence: TGTGCCAGCAGCTTAACTGGCGGGAGGGCCTACGTCCTGACTTTC. Full variable domain (rest looked up from reference TRBV7-3 and TRBJ2-6): GAGVSQTPSNKVTEKGKYVELRCDPISGHTALYWYRQSLGQGPEFLIYFQGTGAADDSGLPNDRFFAVRPEGSVSTLKIQRTERGDSAVYLCASSLTGGRAYVLTFGAGSRLTVL.

V gene TRBV18 combines with J gene TRBJ2-3; D not resolved. The ends were cut back, 3 bases at V and 3 bases at J, with 10 bases in the middle. The CDR3 is 14 amino acids. In germline, CDR1 is KGHSH, CDR2 LQKENI. The CDR3 spells CASSPQLSTDTQYF. CDR3 coding DNA: TGTGCCAGCTCACCCCAACTGAGTACAGATACGCAGTATTTT. The full variable domain, with the rest looked up from reference TRBV18 and TRBJ2-3, is NAGVMQNPRHLVRRRGQEARLRCSPMKGHSHVYWYRQLPEEGLKFMVYLQKENIIDESGMPKERFSAEFPKEGPSILRIQQVVRGDSAAYFCASSPQLSTDTQYFGPGTRLTVL.

This clone has ten or more counts. The V call is TRBV20-1, the J call TRBJ2-1; TRBD2 aligns across 9 bases. The junction had 7 bases not matched to a gene; V was cut back by 4 bases and J by 3 bases. Germline loops: CDR1 DFQATT, CDR2 SNEGSKA (reference sequence). The CDR3 totals 15 residues. The DNA of the CDR3 is TGCAGTGCTAAGGAGGGCGGGAGGGGCTACAATGAGCAGTTCTTC. Encoded protein: CSAKEGGRGYNEQFF.

This clone occurred many times. V usage is TRBV7-2 and J usage is TRBJ1-5; D not certain. Trimming took off 1 base at V and 4 bases at J, with 8 bases between the two ends. CDR3 length: 14 amino acids. Germline CDR1 reads SGHTA; CDR2 reads FQGNSA. The CDR3 loop reads CASSLVGVNQPQHF. For the CDR3, the DNA is TGTGCCAGCAGCTTAGTGGGAGTGAATCAGCCCCAGCATTTT.

This clone was observed once. The chain uses TRBV2 and TRBJ2-6, with a possible D match to TRBD1 (6 bases). Per germline, CDR1 SNHLY and CDR2 FYNNEI. This CDR3 is built from 19 residues. The germline V and J ends were trimmed by 6 bases and 18 bases, with 39 bases remaining between them. The DNA of the CDR3 is TGTGCCAGCAGCGCCCACTGGGGGCACGCTTCCTCTGGTGCCAACGGCCGGACTTTC. Protein product: CASSAHWGHASSGANGRTF.

The chain joins TRBV19 to TRBJ2-1; 10 bases are shared with TRBD1. With 6 bases clipped from V and 9 bases from J, the junction kept 14 bases outside the gene matches. Germline loops: CDR1 LNHDA, CDR2 SQIVND (reference sequence). CDR3 length equals 16 residues. The CDR3 sequence: CASRTYPGQGTGEQFF. CDR3 DNA sequence: TGTGCCAGTAGGACATATCCGGGACAGGGGACGGGTGAGCAGTTCTTC. The complete variable domain, with remaining parts taken from reference TRBV19 and TRBJ2-1, reads DGGITQSPKYLFRKEGQNVTLSCEQNLNHDAMYWYRQDPGQGLRLIYYSQIVNDFQKGDIAEGYSVSREKKESFPLTVTSAQKNPTAFYLCASRTYPGQGTGEQFFGPGTRLTVL.

This clone was found many times. The genes are TRBV20-1 and TRBJ1-5; a weak D match, TRBD1 (6 bases). The length of the CDR3 is 15 residues. Germline CDR1 DFQATT, CDR2 SNEGSKA (reference sequence). Trimming removed 5 bases at V and 5 bases at J, with 19 bases between. The CDR3 DNA reads TGCAGTGCTCCGCGGGGGCGGGGGTTGGATCAGCCCCAGCATTTT. It is translated as CSAPRGRGLDQPQHF.

This clone was seen many times. V gene TRBV18 combines with J gene TRBJ2-3, with D perhaps TRBD1 (5 bases). This CDR3 spans 12 amino acids. Trimming stripped 4 bases from V and 5 bases from J, with 7 bases between. Germline V gene data show CDR1 as KGHSH and CDR2 as LQKENI. The CDR3 bases are TGTGCCAGCTCACAAAGGGGAGATACGCAGTATTTT. Translating gives CASSQRGDTQYF.

This sequence joins TRBV28 and TRBJ1-2; 11 bases map to TRBD1. Germline values: CDR1 MDHEN, CDR2 SYDVKM. Losses at the gene ends were 5 bases for V and 4 bases for J; bases not matched to a gene: 9. This CDR3 is 16 amino acids long. The CDR3 loop is CASSGIGTGGVYGYTF. For the CDR3, the DNA is TGTGCCAGCAGTGGTATCGGGACAGGGGGTGTCTATGGCTACACCTTC.

In its sample, this clone was seen many times. The gene calls are TRBV9 and TRBJ1-1; unclear D gene. Trimming stripped 3 bases from V and 4 bases from J, with 10 bases between. The CDR3 is 13 residues long. Germline lookup yields CDR1 SGDLS and CDR2 YYNGEE. CDR3 protein: CASSGRSGTEAFF. The CDR3 bases are TGTGCCAGCAGCGGAAGGTCTGGCACTGAAGCTTTCTTT.

This clone was observed a handful of times. Other DNA sequences in this specimen translate into the identical CDR3. The gene calls are TRBV20-1 and TRBJ2-2; 7 bases match TRBD2. The CDR3 runs to 15 residues. J lost 11 bases, V lost 3 bases, and 15 bases had no gene match. CDR1 and CDR2 from the germline V gene are DFQATT and SNEGSKA (reference sequence). The CDR3 nucleotides are TGCAGTGCTAGGGATAGTCGCGGGAGCGTGGGAGAGCTGTTTTTT. Amino acids: CSARDSRGSVGELFF.

This clone was found many times. The V and J genes are TRBV10-3 and TRBJ1-1; 8 nucleotides agree with TRBD1. V trimming: 6 bases; J trimming: 6 bases; junction bases outside the gene matches: 6. The germline CDR1 and CDR2 sequences are ENHRY and SYGVKD. This CDR3 contains 13 residues. In nucleotides, the CDR3 is TGTGCCATCAGACGCCAGACAGGGGCTGAAGCTTTCTTT. Protein product: CAIRRQTGAEAFF.

This clone appeared many times. One base away lies a much larger clone, so this may be a sequencing read error. Within the sample, other DNA sequences also encode this same CDR3. This sequence joins TRBV7-2 and TRBJ1-2; D not certain. V was shortened by 2 bases and J by 6 bases, with 16 bases between the two germline ends. This CDR3 spans 15 amino acids. Per the germline V gene, CDR1 is SGHTA and CDR2 is FQGNSA. CDR3 sequence reads: CASSLMVARGDGYTF. The CDR3, as DNA: TGTGCCAGCAGCTTAATGGTGGCTCGGGGTGATGGCTACACCTTC.

Comment on this clone: One end of the junction varies from germline; a read error may be responsible. The chain joins TRBV4-3 to TRBJ2-6; the D gene is possibly TRBD1 (5 bases). The CDR3 totals 16 residues. Germline V gene lookup returns CDR1 LGHNA and CDR2 YSLEER. In nucleotides, the CDR3 is TGCGCCAGCAGGCAAGGATACTTCTCTGGGGCCAACGACCTGAGTTTC. This codes for CASRQGYFSGANDLSF.

This clone was seen at least ten times. Possible read error: a much larger clone is one base away. The identical CDR3 is also encoded by other nucleotide sequences in the sample. The chain is built from TRBV6-4 and TRBJ1-1; D might be TRBD1 (5 bases). CDR1 and CDR2 (germline): MRHNA, SNTAGT. There are 17 residues in the CDR3. CDR3 sequence (DNA): TGTGCCAGTAGTGAGATAGGGGTGGGGGATCCGAACACTGAAGCTTTCTTT. It specifies CASSEIGVGDPNTEAFF.

J is TRBJ2-7 and V is TRBV11-2; D gene unclear. Trimming pared 5 bases from V and 3 bases from J, leaving 2 bases between. In germline, CDR1 is SGHAT, CDR2 FQNNGV. The CDR3 is made up of 10 amino acids. The CDR3 spells CASSHYEQYF. In DNA, the CDR3 is TGTGCCAGCAGCCACTACGAGCAGTACTTC.

This clone has at least ten counts. The chain is built from TRBV9 and TRBJ1-5, with D perhaps TRBD1 (5 bases). This CDR3 comprises 16 residues. V was clipped by 10 bases and J by 2 bases, with 22 bases between them. Germline lookup yields CDR1 SGDLS and CDR2 YYNGEE. The CDR3 loop reads CAARDLHPGGNQPQHF. The CDR3 nucleotides are TGTGCCGCGAGGGACCTACACCCCGGCGGCAATCAGCCCCAGCATTTT.

The V gene is TRBV11-1, the J gene TRBJ2-1; 9 nucleotides line up with TRBD1. The CDR3 consists of 15 residues. Germline V gives CDR1 SGHAT, CDR2 FQDESV (reference sequence). V gave up 5 bases and J gave up 10 bases; unmatched junction bases: 12. The CDR3 sequence is CASSLGTGNTAEQFF. The CDR3 bases are TGTGCCAGCAGCCTCGGGACAGGGAACACCGCGGAGCAGTTCTTC.

This clone has only a few counts. The chain has TRBV6-5 and TRBJ2-7; 9 nucleotides agree with TRBD1. The CDR3 extends over 14 amino acids. J lost 4 bases, V lost 0 bases, and 1 base had no gene match. In germline, CDR1 is MNHEY, CDR2 SVGAGI. In nucleotides, the CDR3 is TGTGCCAGCAGTTACTCGGGACAGGGATACGAGCAGTACTTC. It codes for CASSYSGQGYEQYF.

This clone was counted only a few times. V and J are TRBV6-9 and TRBJ2-7; tentatively, D is TRBD2 (6 bases). Per germline, CDR1 MNHGY and CDR2 SVAAGI. The CDR3 spans 15 residues. Trimming pared 2 bases from V and 7 bases from J, leaving 18 bases between. CDR3 protein: CASSYSQGGSKEQYF. CDR3 nucleotide sequence: TGTGCCAGCAGTTATAGTCAGGGAGGCTCGAAAGAGCAGTACTTC.

Concerning this clone: A read error may produce the germline difference seen at one junction end. The J gene is TRBJ2-1, the V gene TRBV27; TRBD1 aligns across 9 bases. CDR1 is MNHEY, CDR2 SMNVEV, per germline (reference sequence). The length of the CDR3 is 15 residues. The CDR3 is CASILPGQGINEQFF. The CDR3 DNA reads TGTGCCAGCATTTTACCCGGACAGGGGATAAATGAGCAGTTCTTC.

This clone was detected many times. This sequence joins TRBV21-1 and TRBJ2-3; TRBD1, as called in the table, went unchecked against the DNA. TRBV21-1 is a known pseudogene. CDR3 length: 18 amino acids. The CDR3 protein is CASGTGASAEESADTQYF. The CDR3 region has the DNA TGTGCCAGCGGTACAGGAGCGTCCGCCGAAGAGTCGGCAGATACGCAGTATTTT.